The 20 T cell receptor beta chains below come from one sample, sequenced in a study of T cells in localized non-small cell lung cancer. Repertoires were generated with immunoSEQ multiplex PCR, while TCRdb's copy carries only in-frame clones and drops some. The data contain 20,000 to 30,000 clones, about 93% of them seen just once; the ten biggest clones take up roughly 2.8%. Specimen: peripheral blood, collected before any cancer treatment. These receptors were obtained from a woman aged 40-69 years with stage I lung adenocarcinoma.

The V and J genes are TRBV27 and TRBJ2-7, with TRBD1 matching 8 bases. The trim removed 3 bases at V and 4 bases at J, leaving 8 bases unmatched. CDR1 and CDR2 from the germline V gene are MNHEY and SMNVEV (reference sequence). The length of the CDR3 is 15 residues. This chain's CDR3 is CASSFFGTGLYEQYF. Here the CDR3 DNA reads TGTGCCAGCAGTTTCTTCGGGACAGGTCTATACGAGCAGTACTTC.

CDR3 protein: CASSFQGNEQFF. CDR3 DNA: TGTGCCAGCAGTTTTCAGGGCAATGAGCAGTTCTTC. The V call is TRBV28, the J call TRBJ2-1, with D perhaps TRBD1 (5 bases). The V gene's germline CDR1 is MDHEN and CDR2 SYDVKM. The V gene lost 3 bases and the J gene lost 6 bases, with 6 bases spanning the gap. CDR3 length: 12 residues.

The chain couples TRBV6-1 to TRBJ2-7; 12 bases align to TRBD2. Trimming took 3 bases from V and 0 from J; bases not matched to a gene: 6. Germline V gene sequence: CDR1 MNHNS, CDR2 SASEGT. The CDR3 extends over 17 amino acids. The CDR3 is CASSDRLAGGSSYEQYF. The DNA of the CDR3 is TGTGCCAGCAGTGACCGGCTAGCGGGAGGGAGCTCCTACGAGCAGTACTTC.

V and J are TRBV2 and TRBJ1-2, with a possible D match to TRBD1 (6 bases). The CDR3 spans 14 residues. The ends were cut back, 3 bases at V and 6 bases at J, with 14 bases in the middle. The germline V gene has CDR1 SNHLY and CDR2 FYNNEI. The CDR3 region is CASSEGQWENGYTF. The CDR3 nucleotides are TGTGCCAGCAGTGAGGGACAATGGGAAAATGGCTACACCTTC.

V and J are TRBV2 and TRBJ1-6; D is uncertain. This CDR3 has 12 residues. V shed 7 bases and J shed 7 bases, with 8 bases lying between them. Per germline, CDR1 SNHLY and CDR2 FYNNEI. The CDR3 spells CASKGDNSPLHF. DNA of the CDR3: TGTGCCAGCAAGGGCGACAATTCACCCCTCCACTTT.

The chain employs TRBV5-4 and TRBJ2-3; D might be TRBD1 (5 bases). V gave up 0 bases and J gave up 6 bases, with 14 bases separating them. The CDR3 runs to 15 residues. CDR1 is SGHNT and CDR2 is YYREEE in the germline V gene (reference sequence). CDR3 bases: TGTGCCAGCAGCTTGGCCGGCCAGGGTGGGGATACGCAGTATTTT. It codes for CASSLAGQGGDTQYF.

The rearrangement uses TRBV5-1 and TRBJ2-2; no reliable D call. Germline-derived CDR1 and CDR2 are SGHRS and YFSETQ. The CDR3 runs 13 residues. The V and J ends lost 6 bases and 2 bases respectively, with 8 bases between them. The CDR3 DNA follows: TGCGCCAGCAACCAGGAAAACACCGGGGAGCTGTTTTTT. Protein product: CASNQENTGELFF. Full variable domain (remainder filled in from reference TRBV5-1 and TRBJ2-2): KAGVTQTPRYLIKTRGQQVTLSCSPISGHRSVSWYQQTPGQGLQFLFEYFSETQRNKGNFPGRFSGRQFSNSRSEMNVSTLELGDSALYLCASNQENTGELFFGEGSRLTVL.

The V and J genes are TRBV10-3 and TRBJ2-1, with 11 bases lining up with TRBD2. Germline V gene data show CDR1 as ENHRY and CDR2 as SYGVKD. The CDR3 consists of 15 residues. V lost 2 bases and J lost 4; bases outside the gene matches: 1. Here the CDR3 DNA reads TGTGCCATCAGTGAGAGACTAGCGGGATACAATGAGCAGTTCTTC. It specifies CAISERLAGYNEQFF.

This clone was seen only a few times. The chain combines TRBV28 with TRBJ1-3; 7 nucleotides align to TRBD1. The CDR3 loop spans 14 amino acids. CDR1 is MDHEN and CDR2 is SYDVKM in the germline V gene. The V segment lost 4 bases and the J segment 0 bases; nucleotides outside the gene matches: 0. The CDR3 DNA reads TGTGCCAGCAGTTGGACAGGCTCTGGAAACACCATATATTTT. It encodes CASSWTGSGNTIYF.

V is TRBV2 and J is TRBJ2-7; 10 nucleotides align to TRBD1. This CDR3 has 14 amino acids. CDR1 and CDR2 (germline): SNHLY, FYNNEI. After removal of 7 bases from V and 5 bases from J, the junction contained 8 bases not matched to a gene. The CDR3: CASTDRGRAHEQYF. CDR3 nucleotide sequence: TGTGCCAGCACCGACAGGGGGCGCGCCCACGAGCAGTACTTC.

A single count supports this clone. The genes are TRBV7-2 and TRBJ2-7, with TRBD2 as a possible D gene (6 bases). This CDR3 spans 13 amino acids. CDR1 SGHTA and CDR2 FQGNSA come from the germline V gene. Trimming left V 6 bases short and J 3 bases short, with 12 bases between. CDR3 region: CASSPGVGYEQYF. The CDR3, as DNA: TGTGCCAGCAGTCCGGGGGTGGGCTACGAGCAGTACTTC.

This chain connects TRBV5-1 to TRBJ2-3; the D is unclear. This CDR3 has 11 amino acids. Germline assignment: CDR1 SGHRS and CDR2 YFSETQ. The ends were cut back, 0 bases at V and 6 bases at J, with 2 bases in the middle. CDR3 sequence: CASSLGDTQYF. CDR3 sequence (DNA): TGCGCCAGCAGCTTGGGCGATACGCAGTATTTT. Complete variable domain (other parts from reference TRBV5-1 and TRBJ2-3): KAGVTQTPRYLIKTRGQQVTLSCSPISGHRSVSWYQQTPGQGLQFLFEYFSETQRNKGNFPGRFSGRQFSNSRSEMNVSTLELGDSALYLCASSLGDTQYFGPGTRLTVL.

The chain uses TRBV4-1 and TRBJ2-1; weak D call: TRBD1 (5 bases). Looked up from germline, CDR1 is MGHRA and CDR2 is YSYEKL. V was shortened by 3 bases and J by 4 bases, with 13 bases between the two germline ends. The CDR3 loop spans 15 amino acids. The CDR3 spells CASSHSPGQYNEQFF. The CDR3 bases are TGCGCCAGCAGCCACTCGCCAGGGCAGTACAATGAGCAGTTCTTC.

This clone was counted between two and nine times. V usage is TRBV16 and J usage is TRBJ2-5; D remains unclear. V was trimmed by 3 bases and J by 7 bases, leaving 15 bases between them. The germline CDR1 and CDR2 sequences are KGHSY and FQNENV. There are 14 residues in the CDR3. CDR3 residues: CASSHPLTPSTQYF. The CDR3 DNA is TGTGCCAGCAGCCACCCCCTAACTCCGTCGACCCAGTACTTC.

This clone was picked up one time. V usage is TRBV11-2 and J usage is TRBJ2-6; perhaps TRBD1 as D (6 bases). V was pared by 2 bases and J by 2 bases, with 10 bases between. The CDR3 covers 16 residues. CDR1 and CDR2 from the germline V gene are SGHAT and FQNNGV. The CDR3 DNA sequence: TGTGCCAGCAGCTTATATCCAGGGGCTGGGGCCAACGTCCTGACTTTC. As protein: CASSLYPGAGANVLTF.

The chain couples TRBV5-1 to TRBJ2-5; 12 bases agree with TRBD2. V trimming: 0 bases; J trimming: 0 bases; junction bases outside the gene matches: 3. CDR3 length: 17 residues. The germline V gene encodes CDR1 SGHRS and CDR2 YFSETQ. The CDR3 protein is CASSLATSGRYQETQYF. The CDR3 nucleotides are TGCGCCAGCAGCTTGGCTACTAGCGGGAGGTACCAAGAGACCCAGTACTTC.

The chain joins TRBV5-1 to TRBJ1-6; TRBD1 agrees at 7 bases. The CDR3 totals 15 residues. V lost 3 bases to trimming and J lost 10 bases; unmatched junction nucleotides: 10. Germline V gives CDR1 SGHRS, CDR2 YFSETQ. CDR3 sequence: CASSWTTGPDSPLHF. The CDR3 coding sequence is TGCGCCAGCAGCTGGACGACAGGGCCGGACTCACCCCTCCACTTT.

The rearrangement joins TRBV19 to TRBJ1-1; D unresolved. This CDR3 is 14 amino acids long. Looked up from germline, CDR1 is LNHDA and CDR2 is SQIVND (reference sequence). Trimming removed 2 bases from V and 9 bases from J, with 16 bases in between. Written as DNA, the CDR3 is TGTGCCAGTAGTATACCGGGGATGAGATTACAAGCTTTCTTT. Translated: CASSIPGMRLQAFF. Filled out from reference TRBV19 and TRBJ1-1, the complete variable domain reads DGGITQSPKYLFRKEGQNVTLSCEQNLNHDAMYWYRQDPGQGLRLIYYSQIVNDFQKGDIAEGYSVSREKKESFPLTVTSAQKNPTAFYLCASSIPGMRLQAFFGQGTRLTVV.

CDR3 nucleotide sequence: TGTGCCATCAGTGAAGGGAACGAGCAGTACTTC. This translates into CAISEGNEQYF. The V call is TRBV10-3, the J call TRBJ2-7; the D is unclear. The length of the CDR3 is 11 residues. V was trimmed by 3 bases and J by 5 bases, leaving 5 bases between them. CDR1 ENHRY and CDR2 SYGVKD come from the germline V gene.

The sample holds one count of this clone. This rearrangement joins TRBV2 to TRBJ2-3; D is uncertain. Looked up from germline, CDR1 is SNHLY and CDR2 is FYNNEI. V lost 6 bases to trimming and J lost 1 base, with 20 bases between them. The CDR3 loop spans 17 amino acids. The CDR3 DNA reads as TGTGCCAGCAGCAACCCCCGAGAGAGTTACGGCACAGATACGCAGTATTTT. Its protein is CASSNPRESYGTDTQYF.